This T cell receptor (beta chain) was recovered during a study of blood T cell repertoires in COVID-19. About the study: The samples span acute and convalescent COVID-19 from the United States, Italy and Spain. Sources were T cells, B-cell-depleted T cells, or PBMCs; the material itself was cDNA or gDNA.

V was trimmed by 5 bases and J by 2 bases, leaving 9 bases between them. The CDR3 is 13 amino acids. CDR1 MNHEY and CDR2 SMNVEV come from the germline V gene (reference sequence). Enrollment of patients from Seattle took place during active infection, with longitudinal follow-up. As processed by the authors: Reference gene primer amplification gave estimated nucleated cell counts. The protocol was immunoSEQ multiplex PCR, while the TCRdb copy is restricted to in-frame clones and leaves out a portion. That table supplies the V and J calls and clone size; D and trimming were determined from the DNA. The sample consists of about 390,000 clones, 70% to 90% of them appearing once.

Sequenced sample: peripheral blood. The receptor was derived from a woman aged 60 to 75 with COVID-19, enrolled during active disease. The chain combines TRBV27 with TRBJ2-5, with unresolved D. The CDR3, as DNA: TGTGCCAGCAGTCTCAACCTACAAGAGACCCAGTACTTC. It translates to CASSLNLQETQYF.